The entry below gives a single T cell receptor beta chain sequence along with its context. Its antigen is undetermined. Some clones are missing from TCRdb's copy, which holds only in-frame ones; the method was immunoSEQ multiplex PCR. The sample records 100,000 or so clones, 80% to 90% being singletons. V lost 2 bases and J lost 6, with 5 bases in between. The CDR3 is 13 residues long. Looked up from germline, CDR1 is SGHAT and CDR2 is FQNNGV. This specimen belongs to a study of T cell responses to AZD1222 COVID-19 vaccine. General study results and limits: Regions 160-218 and 743-854 held dominance among vaccine-associated CD4 TCRs, which spanned spike. Nearly half of spike-specific TCRs reportedly go after variant regions that carry no mutations. Seropositive status at baseline applied to only a handful of AZD1222 recipients. Only after the peak T cell response were repertoires sampled.

This specimen was peripheral blood, taken on day 0 of AZD1222 vaccination. This clonotype originated in an adult in good health. The rearrangement joins TRBV11-2 to TRBJ1-6, with a tentative D call TRBD1 (5 bases). The DNA for the CDR3 is TGTGCCAGCAGCTTACAGGGTAATTCACCCCTCCACTTT. Its protein product is CASSLQGNSPLHF.